The entry below describes one T cell receptor beta chain. Regions amplified from RNA transcripts were the TCR beta CDR3 regions. TCR CDR3 regions were first amplified by RT-PCR with HTBI primers. TCRdb re-analysed the multiplex PCR reads in MiXCR, keeping a single row per CDR3 protein. The data contain some 800,000 distinct CDR3 sequences, roughly 37% of them singletons. This sample stems from a study of T cells in Graves' hyperthyroidism and ophthalmopathy. Study background: Before any treatment, at initial diagnosis, peripheral blood was collected.

Germline assignment: CDR1 LGHNA and CDR2 YSLEER. This CDR3 region has 14 residues. Trimming at V came to 5 bases and at J to 5 bases, leaving 5 bases not matched to a gene. For the diagnoses, clinical symptoms, serum thyroxine and TRAb, thyroid ultrasound and orbital computed tomography were used. Sequenced material: blood. V usage is TRBV4-3 and J usage is TRBJ2-2, with TRBD1 identical over 7 bases. This clonotype was obtained from a man younger than 35 with Graves' hyperthyroidism. CDR3: CASSAGDRTGELFF. CDR3 coding DNA: TGCGCCAGCAGCGCAGGGGACAGAACCGGGGAGCTGTTTTTT.